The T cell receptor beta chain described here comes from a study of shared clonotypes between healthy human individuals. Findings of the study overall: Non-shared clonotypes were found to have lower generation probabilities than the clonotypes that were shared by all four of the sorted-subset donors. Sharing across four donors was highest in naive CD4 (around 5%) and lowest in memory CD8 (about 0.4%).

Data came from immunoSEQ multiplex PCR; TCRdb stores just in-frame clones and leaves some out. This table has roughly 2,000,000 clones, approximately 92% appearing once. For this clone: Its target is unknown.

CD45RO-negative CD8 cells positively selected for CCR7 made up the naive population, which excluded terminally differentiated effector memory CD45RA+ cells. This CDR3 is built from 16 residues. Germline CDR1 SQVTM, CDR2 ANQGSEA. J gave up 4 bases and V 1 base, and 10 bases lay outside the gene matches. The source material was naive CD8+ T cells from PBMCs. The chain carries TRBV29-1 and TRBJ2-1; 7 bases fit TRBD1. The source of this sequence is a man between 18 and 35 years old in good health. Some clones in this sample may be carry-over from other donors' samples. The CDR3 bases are TGCAGCGTTGAAGGGGGAGTGACAGGGATTTACAATGAGCAGTTCTTC. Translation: CSVEGGVTGIYNEQFF.